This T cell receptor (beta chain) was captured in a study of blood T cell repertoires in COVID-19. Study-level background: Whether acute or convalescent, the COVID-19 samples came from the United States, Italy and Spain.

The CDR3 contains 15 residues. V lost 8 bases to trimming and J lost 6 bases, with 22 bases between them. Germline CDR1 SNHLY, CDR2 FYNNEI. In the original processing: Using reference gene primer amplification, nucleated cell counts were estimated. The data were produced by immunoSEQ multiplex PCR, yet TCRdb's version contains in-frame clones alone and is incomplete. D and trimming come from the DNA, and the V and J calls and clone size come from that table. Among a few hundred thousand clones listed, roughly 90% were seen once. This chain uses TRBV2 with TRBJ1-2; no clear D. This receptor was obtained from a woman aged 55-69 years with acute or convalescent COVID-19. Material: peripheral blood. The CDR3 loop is CASDESRTGNDGYTF. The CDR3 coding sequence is TGTGCCAGCGACGAATCTCGAACGGGGAACGATGGCTACACCTTC. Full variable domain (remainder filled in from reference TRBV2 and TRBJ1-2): EPEVTQTPSHQVTQMGQEVILRCVPISNHLYFYWYRQILGQKVEFLVSFYNNEISEKSEIFDDQFSVERPDGSNFTLKIRSTKLEDSAMYFCASDESRTGNDGYTFGSGTRLTVV.